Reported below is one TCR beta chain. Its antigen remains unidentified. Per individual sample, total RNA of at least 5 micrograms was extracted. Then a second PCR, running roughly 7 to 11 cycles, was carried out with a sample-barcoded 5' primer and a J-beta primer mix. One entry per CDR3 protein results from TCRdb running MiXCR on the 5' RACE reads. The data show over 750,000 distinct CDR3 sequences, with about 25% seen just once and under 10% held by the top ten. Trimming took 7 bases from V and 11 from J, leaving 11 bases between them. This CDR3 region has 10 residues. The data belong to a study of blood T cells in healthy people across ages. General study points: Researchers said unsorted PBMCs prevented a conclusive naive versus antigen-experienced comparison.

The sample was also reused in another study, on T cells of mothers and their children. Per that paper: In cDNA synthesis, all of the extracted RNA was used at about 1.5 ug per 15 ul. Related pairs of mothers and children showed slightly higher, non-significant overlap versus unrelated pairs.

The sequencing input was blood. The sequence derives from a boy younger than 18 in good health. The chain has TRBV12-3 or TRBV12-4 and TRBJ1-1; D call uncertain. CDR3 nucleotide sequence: TGTGCCAGCAAAGGGTCGGGGGCTTTCTTT. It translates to CASKGSGAFF.